Listed below are T cell receptor beta chains from one sample, sequenced in a study of PD-1 blockade in classical Hodgkin lymphoma. Repertoires were generated with immunoSEQ multiplex PCR, while TCRdb's copy carries only in-frame clones and drops some. The repertoire holds 15,000 to 25,000 clones, with roughly 82% as singletons. This sample comprised CD8+ T cells from blood, obtained before the fourth cycle of nivolumab. The source of these receptors is a human donor with classical Hodgkin lymphoma. Both conserved end residues are part of each CDR3. The D gene is left open where the match is weak. Rows give clone size only sometimes, using once, few, many, or a class for an expanded clone.

v_call: TRBV27
j_call: TRBJ2-1
d_call: NA
clone_size: NA
cdr3_nt: TGTGCCAGCAGTTATCAGGGGATGCTTTACAATGAGCAGTTCTTC
cdr3_aa: CASSYQGMLYNEQFF

v_call: TRBV19
j_call: TRBJ2-1
d_call: NA
clone_size: few
cdr3_nt: TGTGCCAGTAGTAGCCCTGGCGCAGACTACAATGAGCAGTTCTTC
cdr3_aa: CASSSPGADYNEQFF

v_call: TRBV6-5
j_call: TRBJ2-2
d_call: NA
clone_size: NA
cdr3_nt: TGTGCCAGCAGTTATACGAACACCGGGGAGCTGTTTTTT
cdr3_aa: CASSYTNTGELFF

v_call: TRBV29-1
j_call: TRBJ2-7
d_call: TRBD1
clone_size: NA
cdr3_nt: TGCAGCGCTGAGGGACAGGGTTACGAGCAGTACTTC
cdr3_aa: CSAEGQGYEQYF

v_call: TRBV7-9
j_call: TRBJ1-2
d_call: NA
clone_size: NA
cdr3_nt: TGTGCCAGCAGCCCCTCAGGAAACTATGGCTACACCTTC
cdr3_aa: CASSPSGNYGYTF

v_call: TRBV21-1
j_call: TRBJ1-1
d_call: NA
clone_size: NA
cdr3_nt: TGTGCCAGCAGCCTGGCCGGGGGGACCATGAACACTGAAGCTTTCTTT
cdr3_aa: CASSLAGGTMNTEAFF

v_call: TRBV2
j_call: TRBJ2-3
d_call: NA
clone_size: NA
cdr3_nt: TGTGCCAGCAGCGCTAGCACAGATACGCAGTATTTT
cdr3_aa: CASSASTDTQYF

v_call: TRBV5-4
j_call: TRBJ1-1
d_call: NA
clone_size: once
cdr3_nt: TGTGCCAGCAGCTTACAGGCCACTGAAGCTTTCTTT
cdr3_aa: CASSLQATEAFF

v_call: TRBV5-1
j_call: TRBJ2-1
d_call: NA
clone_size: NA
cdr3_nt: TGCGCCAGCAGAGCTTGGAGTTTGGGGAATGAGCAGTTCTTC
cdr3_aa: CASRAWSLGNEQFF

v_call: TRBV19
j_call: TRBJ2-7
d_call: TRBD1
clone_size: once
cdr3_nt: TGTGCCAGTAGTGCCGGGACAGGGGGAACCTACGAGCAGTACTTC
cdr3_aa: CASSAGTGGTYEQYF

v_call: TRBV27
j_call: TRBJ2-7
d_call: NA
clone_size: NA
cdr3_nt: TGTGCCAGCAGTTTATCTGCAGGGCGATCCTACGAGCAGTACTTC
cdr3_aa: CASSLSAGRSYEQYF

v_call: TRBV10-3
j_call: TRBJ2-7
d_call: NA
clone_size: NA
cdr3_nt: TGTGCCATCAGGCCCCGGGGATCGGGGCACGAGCAGTACTTC
cdr3_aa: CAIRPRGSGHEQYF

v_call: TRBV19
j_call: TRBJ1-1
d_call: NA
clone_size: NA
cdr3_nt: TGTGCCAGTAGTATGGTCAGGGAAGCTTTCTTT
cdr3_aa: CASSMVREAFF

v_call: TRBV10-3
j_call: TRBJ2-1
d_call: NA
clone_size: NA
cdr3_nt: TGTGCCATCAGTGTCGCCGACAATGAGCAGTTCTTC
cdr3_aa: CAISVADNEQFF

v_call: TRBV12-5
j_call: TRBJ1-1
d_call: NA
clone_size: once
cdr3_nt: TGTGCTAGTGGTTCCGAGGGGACACCGGAAGCTTTCTTT
cdr3_aa: CASGSEGTPEAFF

v_call: TRBV5-1
j_call: TRBJ2-7
d_call: NA
clone_size: NA
cdr3_nt: TGCGCCAGCAGCTTGGACCGGGACATCTACGAGCAGTACTTC
cdr3_aa: CASSLDRDIYEQYF

v_call: TRBV11-2
j_call: TRBJ1-1
d_call: NA
clone_size: NA
cdr3_nt: TGTGCCAGCAGCTCCGCGGCGGGTTGGGTCCCTACTGAAGCTTTCTTT
cdr3_aa: CASSSAAGWVPTEAFF

v_call: TRBV7-2
j_call: TRBJ1-2
d_call: TRBD1
clone_size: NA
cdr3_nt: TGTGCCAGCAGCCCATTCGACAGGGGAGGCTATGGCTACACCTTC
cdr3_aa: CASSPFDRGGYGYTF

v_call: TRBV4-2
j_call: TRBJ2-3
d_call: TRBD2
clone_size: NA
cdr3_nt: TGTGCCAGCAGCCAAGATGAAGCGGGGGGGCCGGATACGCAGTATTTT
cdr3_aa: CASSQDEAGGPDTQYF

v_call: TRBV7-9
j_call: TRBJ1-2
d_call: NA
clone_size: few
cdr3_nt: TGTGCCAGCAGCCCGACGGCAGCCAGCGGGAGTGGCTACACCTTC
cdr3_aa: CASSPTAASGSGYTF

v_call: TRBV11-2
j_call: TRBJ2-7
d_call: TRBD2
clone_size: NA
cdr3_nt: TGTGCCAGCAGCTTAACGGCTAGCGGGGGGGCTGGGCAGTACTTC
cdr3_aa: CASSLTASGGAGQYF

v_call: TRBV28
j_call: TRBJ1-1
d_call: NA
clone_size: NA
cdr3_nt: TGTGCCAGCACCGTAGGACTTAGGGACACTGAAGCTTTCTTT
cdr3_aa: CASTVGLRDTEAFF

v_call: TRBV4-3
j_call: TRBJ1-1
d_call: NA
clone_size: NA
cdr3_nt: TGCGCCAGCAGCCGGGACTCCCTAGATCCTGAAGCTTTCTTT
cdr3_aa: CASSRDSLDPEAFF

v_call: TRBV30
j_call: TRBJ2-1
d_call: TRBD2
clone_size: NA
cdr3_nt: TGTGCCTGGGATCTAGCGGGGGGGAACAATGAGCAGTTCTTC
cdr3_aa: CAWDLAGGNNEQFF

v_call: TRBV29-1
j_call: TRBJ2-1
d_call: TRBD1
clone_size: NA
cdr3_nt: TGCAGCGTACCGGGACAGGTACAAAATGAGCAGTTCTTC
cdr3_aa: CSVPGQVQNEQFF

v_call: TRBV19
j_call: TRBJ1-5
d_call: NA
clone_size: NA
cdr3_nt: TGTGCCAGTAGTAGACCTTCTGGACAGTTCAATCAGCCCCAGCATTTT
cdr3_aa: CASSRPSGQFNQPQHF

v_call: TRBV7-4
j_call: TRBJ2-5
d_call: NA
clone_size: NA
cdr3_nt: TGTGCCAGCAGCCCACAGGGTCAGGGTGGTCAAGAGACCCAGTACTTC
cdr3_aa: CASSPQGQGGQETQYF

v_call: TRBV7-9
j_call: TRBJ2-2
d_call: NA
clone_size: once
cdr3_nt: TGTGCCAGCAGCTTGAGGCAGGGATGGACCGGGGAGCTGTTTTTT
cdr3_aa: CASSLRQGWTGELFF

v_call: TRBV30
j_call: TRBJ2-1
d_call: TRBD2
clone_size: NA
cdr3_nt: TGTGCCTGGAGAGATGGAGCGGGGGGGCCAGGTAGTGAGCAGTTCTTC
cdr3_aa: CAWRDGAGGPGSEQFF

v_call: TRBV6-4
j_call: TRBJ2-7
d_call: NA
clone_size: NA
cdr3_nt: TGTGCCAGCAGTCTAGGGGAGCAGTACTTC
cdr3_aa: CASSLGEQYF

v_call: TRBV11-2
j_call: TRBJ2-7
d_call: TRBD1
clone_size: NA
cdr3_nt: TGTGCCAGCAGCTTGGGACCGCAGGGGGCTTACGAGCAGTACTTC
cdr3_aa: CASSLGPQGAYEQYF

v_call: TRBV7-2
j_call: TRBJ2-1
d_call: TRBD1
clone_size: NA
cdr3_nt: TGTGCCAGCAGCTTAGGCTCTCGGGACAGAAACAATGAGCAGTTCTTC
cdr3_aa: CASSLGSRDRNNEQFF

v_call: TRBV2
j_call: TRBJ1-1
d_call: NA
clone_size: NA
cdr3_nt: TGTGCCAGCAGGGGAGGTCGGGTGAACACTGAAGCTTTCTTT
cdr3_aa: CASRGGRVNTEAFF

v_call: TRBV2
j_call: TRBJ2-7
d_call: NA
clone_size: NA
cdr3_nt: TGTGCCAGCAGGGGGGAGACCCACGAGCAGTACTTC
cdr3_aa: CASRGETHEQYF

v_call: TRBV5-1
j_call: TRBJ2-5
d_call: NA
clone_size: NA
cdr3_nt: TGCGCCAGCAGCCCCCTCGGGGGGCCAGGAGAGACCCAGTACTTC
cdr3_aa: CASSPLGGPGETQYF

v_call: TRBV15
j_call: TRBJ1-5
d_call: NA
clone_size: NA
cdr3_nt: TGTGCCACCAGCAGAGATGATCAGCCCCAGCATTTT
cdr3_aa: CATSRDDQPQHF

v_call: TRBV9
j_call: TRBJ1-1
d_call: NA
clone_size: NA
cdr3_nt: TGTGCCAGCAGCCGGGGGTCTTTGAACACTGAAGCTTTCTTT
cdr3_aa: CASSRGSLNTEAFF

v_call: TRBV6-6
j_call: TRBJ2-1
d_call: TRBD2
clone_size: NA
cdr3_nt: TGTGCCAGCAGTCCCACTAGCGGGGGTTACAATGAGCAGTTCTTC
cdr3_aa: CASSPTSGGYNEQFF

v_call: TRBV30
j_call: TRBJ1-1
d_call: NA
clone_size: NA
cdr3_nt: TGTGCCTTCGGGGCCTATATTGAAGCTTTCTTT
cdr3_aa: CAFGAYIEAFF

v_call: TRBV7-6
j_call: TRBJ2-7
d_call: NA
clone_size: NA
cdr3_nt: TGTGCCAGCAGCTTCCCGGGGACCTACGAGCAGTACTTC
cdr3_aa: CASSFPGTYEQYF

v_call: TRBV5-5
j_call: TRBJ2-1
d_call: NA
clone_size: NA
cdr3_nt: TGTGCCAGCAATCCCGGTGGGGGTGCGGGTAATGAGCAGTTCTTC
cdr3_aa: CASNPGGGAGNEQFF

v_call: TRBV7-8
j_call: TRBJ1-4
d_call: NA
clone_size: NA
cdr3_nt: TGTGCCAGCAGCGTGGACCCCTACACATCAACTAATGAAAAACTGTTTTTT
cdr3_aa: CASSVDPYTSTNEKLFF

v_call: TRBV5-8
j_call: TRBJ1-6
d_call: NA
clone_size: NA
cdr3_nt: TGTGCCAGCGCAATGGCAGGGTACACCTATAATTCACCCCTCCACTTT
cdr3_aa: CASAMAGYTYNSPLHF

v_call: TRBV7-9
j_call: TRBJ2-7
d_call: NA
clone_size: NA
cdr3_nt: TGTGCCAGCAGCCGATCGGGACTCCAACTCTACGAGCAGTACTTC
cdr3_aa: CASSRSGLQLYEQYF

v_call: TRBV10-3
j_call: TRBJ2-3
d_call: NA
clone_size: NA
cdr3_nt: TGTGCCGCTGCCCGAGGGGTAGTTGACACAGATACGCAGTATTTT
cdr3_aa: CAAARGVVDTDTQYF

v_call: TRBV11-2
j_call: TRBJ2-7
d_call: NA
clone_size: NA
cdr3_nt: TGTGCCAGCAGCTTAGGAACAGGGCTCGAGCAGTACTTC
cdr3_aa: CASSLGTGLEQYF

v_call: TRBV27
j_call: TRBJ1-1
d_call: NA
clone_size: NA
cdr3_nt: TGTGCCAGCGTAACAGGAAACACTGAAGCTTTCTTT
cdr3_aa: CASVTGNTEAFF

v_call: TRBV4-1
j_call: TRBJ1-4
d_call: NA
clone_size: NA
cdr3_nt: TGCGCCAGCAGCCCCGGGGAAGGACAGTATGAAAAACTGTTTTTT
cdr3_aa: CASSPGEGQYEKLFF

v_call: TRBV19
j_call: TRBJ1-5
d_call: NA
clone_size: NA
cdr3_nt: TGTGCCAGTACGGACAGCGTGAGGCTTTATCAGCCCCAGCATTTT
cdr3_aa: CASTDSVRLYQPQHF

v_call: TRBV7-9
j_call: TRBJ1-6
d_call: TRBD1
clone_size: few
cdr3_nt: TGTGCCAGCAGCTGGGCGTCACAGGGGAATTCACCCCTCCACTTT
cdr3_aa: CASSWASQGNSPLHF

v_call: TRBV7-6
j_call: TRBJ2-7
d_call: NA
clone_size: NA
cdr3_nt: TGTGCCAGCAGCTTACAGGAGTCTTACGAGCAGTACTTC
cdr3_aa: CASSLQESYEQYF

v_call: TRBV19
j_call: TRBJ1-5
d_call: NA
clone_size: NA
cdr3_nt: TGTGCCAGTAGTATCCCCCTGAGCAATCAGCCCCAGCATTTT
cdr3_aa: CASSIPLSNQPQHF

v_call: TRBV4-3
j_call: TRBJ2-7
d_call: TRBD1
clone_size: NA
cdr3_nt: TGCGCCAGCAGCCAAGGACAGGGGGATTACGAGCAGTACTTC
cdr3_aa: CASSQGQGDYEQYF

v_call: TRBV7-6
j_call: TRBJ2-7
d_call: NA
clone_size: few
cdr3_nt: TGTGCCAGCAGGCAAACTCGCGCCTCCGACGAGCAGTACTTC
cdr3_aa: CASRQTRASDEQYF